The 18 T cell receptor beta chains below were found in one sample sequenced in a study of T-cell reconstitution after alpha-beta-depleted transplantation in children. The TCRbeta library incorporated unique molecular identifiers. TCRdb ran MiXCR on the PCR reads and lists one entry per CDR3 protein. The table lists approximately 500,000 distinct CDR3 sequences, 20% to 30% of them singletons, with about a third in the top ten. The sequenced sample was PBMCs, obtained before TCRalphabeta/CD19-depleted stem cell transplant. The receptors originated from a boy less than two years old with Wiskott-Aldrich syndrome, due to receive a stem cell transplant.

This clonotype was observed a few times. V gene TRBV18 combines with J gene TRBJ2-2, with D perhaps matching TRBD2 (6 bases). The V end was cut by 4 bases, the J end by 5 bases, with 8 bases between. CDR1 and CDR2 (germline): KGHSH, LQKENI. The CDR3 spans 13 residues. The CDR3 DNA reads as TGTGCCAGCTCACAGCGGGCGACCGGGGAGCTGTTTTTT. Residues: CASSQRATGELFF.

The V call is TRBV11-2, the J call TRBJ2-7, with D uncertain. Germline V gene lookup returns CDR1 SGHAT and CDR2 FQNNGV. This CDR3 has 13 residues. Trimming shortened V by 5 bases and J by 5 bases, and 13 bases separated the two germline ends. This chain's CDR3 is CASSPFWKDEQYF. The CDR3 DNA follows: TGTGCCAGCAGCCCTTTTTGGAAGGACGAGCAGTACTTC. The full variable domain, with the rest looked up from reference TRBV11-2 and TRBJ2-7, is EAGVAQSPRYKIIEKRQSVAFWCNPISGHATLYWYQQILGQGPKLLIQFQNNGVVDDSQLPKDRFSAERLKGVDSTLKIQPAKLEDSAVYLCASSPFWKDEQYFGPGTRLTVT.

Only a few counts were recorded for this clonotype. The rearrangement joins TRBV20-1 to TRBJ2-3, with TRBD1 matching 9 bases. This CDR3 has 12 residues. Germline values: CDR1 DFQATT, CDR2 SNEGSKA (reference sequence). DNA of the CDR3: TGCAGCAGACAGGGGGAAGGAGATACGCAGTATTTT. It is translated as CSRQGEGDTQYF.

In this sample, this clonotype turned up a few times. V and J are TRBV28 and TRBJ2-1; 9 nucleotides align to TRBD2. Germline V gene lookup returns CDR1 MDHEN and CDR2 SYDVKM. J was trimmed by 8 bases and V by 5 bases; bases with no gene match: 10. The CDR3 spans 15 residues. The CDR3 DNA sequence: TGTGCCAGCAGTAATAGCGGGAGAAATATATATGAGCAGTTCTTC. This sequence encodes CASSNSGRNIYEQFF.

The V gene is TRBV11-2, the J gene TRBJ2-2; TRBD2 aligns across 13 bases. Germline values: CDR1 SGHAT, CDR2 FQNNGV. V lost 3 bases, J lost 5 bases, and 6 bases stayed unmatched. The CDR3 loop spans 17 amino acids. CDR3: CASSLPGLAGDTGELFF. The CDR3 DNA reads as TGTGCCAGCAGCTTGCCTGGACTAGCGGGAGATACCGGGGAGCTGTTTTTT.

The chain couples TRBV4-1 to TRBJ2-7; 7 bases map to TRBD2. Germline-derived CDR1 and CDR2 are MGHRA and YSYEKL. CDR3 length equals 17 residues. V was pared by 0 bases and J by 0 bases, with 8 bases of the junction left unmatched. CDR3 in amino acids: CASSQERETSTSYEQYF. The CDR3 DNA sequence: TGCGCCAGCAGCCAAGAGAGGGAGACTAGCACCTCCTACGAGCAGTACTTC.

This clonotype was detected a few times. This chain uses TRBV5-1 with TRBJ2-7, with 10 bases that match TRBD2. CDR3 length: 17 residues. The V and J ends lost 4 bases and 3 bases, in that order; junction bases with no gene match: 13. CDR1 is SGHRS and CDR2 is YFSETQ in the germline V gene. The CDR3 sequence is CASSHRPRTSGSYEQYF. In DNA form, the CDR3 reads TGCGCCAGCAGCCACAGACCTAGGACTAGCGGAAGCTACGAGCAGTACTTC.

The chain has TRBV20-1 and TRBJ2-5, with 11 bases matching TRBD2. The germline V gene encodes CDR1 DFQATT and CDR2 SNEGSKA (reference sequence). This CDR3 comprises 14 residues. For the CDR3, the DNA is TGCAGCGCCCCGGCTAGCGGGAGGCAAGAGACCCAGTACTTC. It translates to CSAPASGRQETQYF.

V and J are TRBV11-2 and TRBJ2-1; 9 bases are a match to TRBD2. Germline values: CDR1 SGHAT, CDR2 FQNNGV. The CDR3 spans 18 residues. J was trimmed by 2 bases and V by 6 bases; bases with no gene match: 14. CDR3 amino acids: CASSSHTKSGRTYNEQFF. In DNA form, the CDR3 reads TGTGCCAGCAGTTCGCATACAAAGAGCGGGAGGACCTACAATGAGCAGTTCTTC.

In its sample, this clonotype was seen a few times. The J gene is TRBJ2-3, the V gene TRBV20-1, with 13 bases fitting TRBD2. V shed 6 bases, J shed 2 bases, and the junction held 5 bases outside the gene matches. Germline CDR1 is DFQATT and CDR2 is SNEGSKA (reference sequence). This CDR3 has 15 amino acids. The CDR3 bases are TGCAGTGCCTCGGGACTAGCGGGATTCACAGATACGCAGTATTTT. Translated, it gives CSASGLAGFTDTQYF.

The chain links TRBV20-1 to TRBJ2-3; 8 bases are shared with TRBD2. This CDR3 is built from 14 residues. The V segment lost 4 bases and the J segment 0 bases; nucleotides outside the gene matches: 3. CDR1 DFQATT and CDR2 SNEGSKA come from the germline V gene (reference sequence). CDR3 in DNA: TGCAGTGCTAAACAGCGGGGGAGCACAGATACGCAGTATTTT. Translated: CSAKQRGSTDTQYF.

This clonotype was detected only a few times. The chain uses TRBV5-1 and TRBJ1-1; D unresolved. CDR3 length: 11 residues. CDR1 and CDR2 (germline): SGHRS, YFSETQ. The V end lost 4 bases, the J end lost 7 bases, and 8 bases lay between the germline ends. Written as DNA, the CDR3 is TGCGCCAGCAGCCCCGGGAGTGAAGCTTTCTTT. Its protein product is CASSPGSEAFF.

CDR3 nucleotides: TGTGCCATAAGGGGGACAGGGGAGAAAAACATTCAGTACTTC. It is translated as CAIRGTGEKNIQYF. The chain combines TRBV10-3 with TRBJ2-4; 10 positions match TRBD1. From germline, CDR1 is ENHRY and CDR2 SYGVKD. The ends lost 9 bases at V and 4 bases at J; junction bases unmatched: 6. The CDR3 is 14 residues long.

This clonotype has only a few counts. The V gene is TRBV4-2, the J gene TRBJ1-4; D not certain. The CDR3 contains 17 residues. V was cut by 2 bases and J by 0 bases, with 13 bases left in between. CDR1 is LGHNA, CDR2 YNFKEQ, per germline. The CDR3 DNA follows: TGTGCCAGCAGCCAACCTATGGTCGGGGCAACTAATGAAAAACTGTTTTTT. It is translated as CASSQPMVGATNEKLFF.

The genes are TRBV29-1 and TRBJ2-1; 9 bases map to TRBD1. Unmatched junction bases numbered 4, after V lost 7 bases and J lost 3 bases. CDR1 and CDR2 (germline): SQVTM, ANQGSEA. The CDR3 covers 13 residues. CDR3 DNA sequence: TGCAGCGGGGGACAGGGAGTCTACAATGAGCAGTTCTTC. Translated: CSGGQGVYNEQFF.

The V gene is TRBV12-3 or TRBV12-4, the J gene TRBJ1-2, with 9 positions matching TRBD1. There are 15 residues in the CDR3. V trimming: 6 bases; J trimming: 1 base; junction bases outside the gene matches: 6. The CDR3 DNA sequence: TGTGCCAGCAGGGAAACAGGGGGCCGTAACTATGGCTACACCTTC. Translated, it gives CASRETGGRNYGYTF.

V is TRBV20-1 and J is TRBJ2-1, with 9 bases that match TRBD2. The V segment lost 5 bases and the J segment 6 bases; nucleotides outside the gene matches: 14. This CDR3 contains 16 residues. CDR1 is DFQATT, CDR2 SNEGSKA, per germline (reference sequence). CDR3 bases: TGCAGTGCTCGCAGAGCGGCTAGCGGGAAAGTCAATGAGCAGTTCTTC. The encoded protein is CSARRAASGKVNEQFF.

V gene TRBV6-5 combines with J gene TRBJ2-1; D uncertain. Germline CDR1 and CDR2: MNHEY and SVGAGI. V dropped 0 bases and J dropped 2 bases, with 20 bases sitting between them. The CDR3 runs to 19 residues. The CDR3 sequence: CASSYSNIYVARTYNEQFF. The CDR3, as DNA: TGTGCCAGCAGTTACTCGAATATTTATGTGGCTAGAACCTACAATGAGCAGTTCTTC.